This T cell receptor beta chain was observed in a study of T cell repertoires in cytomegalovirus infection. Study background: Researchers turned to recently identified HLA-C-restricted CMV epitopes as well as well-studied HLA-B-restricted ones. Matching HLA type, along with CMV infection, was indicated by public TCR beta signatures. Whole-study findings and limits: Cumulative public TCR beta family frequency identified carriers of CMV plus the relevant HLA. HLA-C-restricted, CMV-specific TCR beta clonotypes were dominant ex vivo.

This CDR3 is built from 15 residues. Germline lookup yields CDR1 SGHTA and CDR2 FQGTGA. V was trimmed by 3 bases and J by 1 base, leaving 12 bases between them. There are a few counts of this clonotype. What it binds is not known. One entry per CDR3 protein, called by TCRdb with MiXCR from the reads. This sample has roughly 920,000 distinct CDR3 sequences, with less than 40% found just once. Sequencing used cultured CD8+ T cells from PBMCs, obtained from culture after CMV antigen stimulation. This TCR came from a human donor in good health (CMV status not recorded). Some clones in this sample may be carry-over from other donors' samples. The rearrangement links TRBV7-3 to TRBJ1-1; possibly TRBD1 for D (5 bases). The CDR3 DNA is TGTGCCAGCAGCTTCCCGGGACCCTCGAACACTGAAGCTTTCTTT. It is translated as CASSFPGPSNTEAFF.